A single sample gave rise to the 27 T cell receptor beta chains below, sequenced in a study of beta chain features in type 1 diabetes. The study reverse transcribed the entire isolated RNA, so it sequenced expressed TCRB transcripts. Produced via immunoSEQ multiplex PCR; TCRdb's table is partial and in-frame only. The sample contains approximately 150,000 clones, 10% of which appear only once. Sequencing was carried out using naive CD4+ T cells from blood. The receptors stem from a man between 18 and 35 years old in good health.

This clone was detected only a few times. The CDR3 spells CASSTTSGGAGELFF. DNA for the CDR3: TGTGCCAGCAGTACTACTAGCGGGGGCGCCGGGGAGCTGTTTTTT. The chain has TRBV7-2 and TRBJ2-2; 11 bases fit TRBD2. The CDR3 is made up of 15 amino acids. V was clipped by 6 bases and J by 6 bases; unmatched bases: 6. Germline-derived CDR1 and CDR2 are SGHTA and FQGNSA.

This clone was observed a few times. V usage is TRBV7-8 and J usage is TRBJ2-7; D perhaps matches TRBD1 (6 bases). The V gene's germline CDR1 is SGHVS and CDR2 FQNEAQ. The V gene lost 2 bases and the J gene lost 0 bases, with 11 bases spanning the gap. The CDR3 is made up of 15 amino acids. The CDR3 protein is CASSLNGQYSYEQYF. As DNA, the CDR3 is TGTGCCAGCAGCTTAAATGGACAGTACTCCTACGAGCAGTACTTC. Variable domain in full (rest from reference TRBV7-8 and TRBJ2-7): GAGVSQSPRYKVAKRGQDVALRCDPISGHVSLFWYQQALGQGPEFLTYFQNEAQLDKSGLPSDRFFAERPEGSVSTLKIQRTQQEDSAVYLCASSLNGQYSYEQYFGPGTRLTVT.

The chain employs TRBV5-1 and TRBJ2-3; 9 bases are shared with TRBD2. J gave up 3 bases and V 2 bases, and 4 bases lay outside the gene matches. The CDR3 is 15 amino acids. Germline loops: CDR1 SGHRS, CDR2 YFSETQ. For the CDR3, the DNA is TGCGCCAGCAGCTTTAGACTAGCGGAAACAGATACGCAGTATTTT. This gives the protein CASSFRLAETDTQYF.

The V call is TRBV11-3, the J call TRBJ1-2; D might be TRBD1 (5 bases). V lost 5 bases, J lost 7 bases, and 17 bases lay in between. Germline assignment: CDR1 SGHNT and CDR2 YENEEA. The length of the CDR3 is 14 residues. In DNA, the CDR3 is TGTGCCAGCAGCCTAAACAGGCAAGGGGCTGGCTACACCTTC. Protein sequence: CASSLNRQGAGYTF.

The V call is TRBV5-4, the J call TRBJ2-5; a possible D gene is TRBD2 (6 bases). V gave up 5 bases and J gave up 1 base, with 15 bases separating them. CDR3 length: 15 residues. CDR1 SGHNT and CDR2 YYREEE come from the germline V gene (reference sequence). CDR3 protein: CASSFLGSGQETQYF. The CDR3 nucleotides read TGTGCCAGCAGTTTTCTTGGTAGCGGCCAAGAGACCCAGTACTTC.

There are many counts of this clone. The rearrangement joins TRBV4-3 to TRBJ2-7; 7 nucleotides agree with TRBD1. V lost 5 bases to trimming and J lost 4 bases; unmatched junction nucleotides: 11. Germline CDR1 reads LGHNA; CDR2 reads YSLEER. The CDR3 loop spans 15 amino acids. The DNA for the CDR3 is TGCGCCAGCAGCAGATACCGGGACAGCCTTTACGAGCAGTACTTC. It specifies CASSRYRDSLYEQYF.

The chain is built from TRBV4-1 and TRBJ1-6; D is possibly TRBD1 (6 bases). V was pared by 4 bases and J by 5 bases, with 15 bases between. Germline V CDR1 and CDR2: MGHRA, YSYEKL. There are 16 residues in the CDR3. The DNA for the CDR3 is TGCGCCAGCAGCCGACCAGGGGTGTTGGATAATTCACCCCTCCACTTT. It codes for CASSRPGVLDNSPLHF.

This clone has more than one count but fewer than ten. The CDR3 nucleotides read TGTGCCTGGAGTGTACGGACAGGGGGGGATACGCAGTATTTT. Protein sequence: CAWSVRTGGDTQYF. V gene TRBV30 combines with J gene TRBJ2-3, with 10 positions matching TRBD1. Germline V CDR1 and CDR2: GTSNPN, SVGIG (reference sequence). The CDR3 extends over 14 amino acids. Trimming took 0 bases from V and 6 from J; bases not matched to a gene: 3.

The V gene is TRBV7-9, the J gene TRBJ1-2; TRBD1 matches 11 bases. Looked up from germline, CDR1 is SEHNR and CDR2 is FQNEAQ (reference sequence). CDR3 length: 14 amino acids. The trim removed 5 bases at V and 8 bases at J, leaving 7 bases unmatched. The CDR3 spells CASSLGQGEGGYTF. The DNA for the CDR3 is TGTGCCAGCAGCCTGGGACAGGGGGAAGGAGGCTACACCTTC.

This clone occurred a few times. This chain connects TRBV27 to TRBJ2-7; weak D call: TRBD2 (5 bases). This CDR3 is 14 amino acids long. Germline V CDR1 and CDR2: MNHEY, SMNVEV (reference sequence). The V gene lost 5 bases and the J gene lost 7 bases, with 18 bases spanning the gap. For the CDR3, the DNA is TGTGCCAGCAGTCTCGGAAGGGCCCCGGGGGAGCAGTACTTC. Encoded protein: CASSLGRAPGEQYF.

This clone was detected ten times or more. V usage is TRBV29-1 and J usage is TRBJ2-7, with 10 positions matching TRBD1. The CDR3 spans 14 residues. Germline assignment: CDR1 SQVTM and CDR2 ANQGSEA. After removal of 6 bases from V and 0 bases from J, the junction contained 5 bases not matched to a gene. The CDR3 spells CSVMTGGSSYEQYF. The DNA of the CDR3 is TGCAGCGTGATGACAGGGGGCAGCTCCTACGAGCAGTACTTC.

The V call is TRBV11-2, the J call TRBJ2-5; 9 nucleotides agree with TRBD1. V lost 4 bases, J lost 3 bases, and 6 bases stayed unmatched. Germline V lookup: CDR1 SGHAT, CDR2 FQNNGV. The CDR3 is made up of 15 amino acids. The CDR3 here is CASSSTGTGKETQYF. In DNA form, the CDR3 reads TGTGCCAGCAGCTCTACCGGGACAGGGAAAGAGACCCAGTACTTC.

This clone showed up many times. V usage is TRBV7-9 and J usage is TRBJ2-3; no definite D call. The CDR3 extends over 12 amino acids. V was clipped by 4 bases and J by 4 bases, with 6 bases between them. Germline V gives CDR1 SEHNR, CDR2 FQNEAQ (reference sequence). The CDR3 protein is CASSSTPDTQYF. In nucleotides, the CDR3 is TGTGCCAGCAGCTCGACTCCAGATACGCAGTATTTT.

This clone occurred a few times. This chain links TRBV5-4 with TRBJ2-5, with TRBD2 identical over 12 bases. CDR3 length: 15 amino acids. Trimming removed 3 bases from V and 1 base from J; junction bases left unmatched: 1. Germline values: CDR1 SGHNT, CDR2 YYREEE (reference sequence). CDR3 sequence: CASSSTSGGQETQYF. As DNA, the CDR3 is TGTGCCAGCAGCTCGACTAGCGGGGGCCAAGAGACCCAGTACTTC.

As for this clone: Other DNA sequences in the sample encode the same CDR3. This sequence joins TRBV9 and TRBJ2-1, with D possibly TRBD2 on 5 matching bases. Germline-derived CDR1 and CDR2 are SGDLS and YYNGEE. The ends were cut back, 3 bases at V and 4 bases at J, with 14 bases in the middle. CDR3 length equals 15 residues. CDR3 residues: CASSGSGGPYNEQFF. CDR3 nucleotide sequence: TGTGCCAGCAGCGGCTCAGGCGGGCCTTACAATGAGCAGTTCTTC. Full variable domain (remainder filled in from reference TRBV9 and TRBJ2-1): DSGVTQTPKHLITATGQRVTLRCSPRSGDLSVYWYQQSLDQGLQFLIQYYNGEERAKGNILERFSAQQFPDLHSELNLSSLELGDSALYFCASSGSGGPYNEQFFGPGTRLTVL.

The table lists this clone with a few counts. This chain connects TRBV5-5 to TRBJ2-2; 8 bases fit TRBD1. This CDR3 spans 17 amino acids. Germline V lookup: CDR1 SGHKS, CDR2 YYEKEE (reference sequence). The V and J ends lost 0 bases and 3 bases, in that order; junction bases with no gene match: 7. The CDR3 spells CASSLAGQGADTGELFF. The CDR3 region has the DNA TGTGCCAGCAGCTTGGCCGGGCAGGGGGCCGACACCGGGGAGCTGTTTTTT.

This clone was detected many times. This sequence joins TRBV29-1 and TRBJ2-3; 12 nucleotides match TRBD2. Trimming took 3 bases from V and 2 from J; bases not matched to a gene: 3. The CDR3 has 15 residues. The germline CDR1 and CDR2 sequences are SQVTM and ANQGSEA. This CDR3 is CSVELAGGHTDTQYF. DNA for the CDR3: TGCAGCGTTGAGCTAGCGGGGGGGCACACAGATACGCAGTATTTT.

In the case of this clone: Relative to the germline gene, one junction end is altered; a read error may explain this. The sample has other DNA sequences that encode this CDR3 too. The rearrangement joins TRBV7-9 to TRBJ2-6; D is perhaps TRBD1 (5 bases). Germline V gene lookup returns CDR1 SEHNR and CDR2 FQNEAQ (reference sequence). The CDR3 contains 15 residues. DNA of the CDR3: TGTGCCAGCAGGTACAGTTTCTCTGGGGCCAACGTCCTGACCTTC. Translated, it gives CASRYSFSGANVLTF.

This clone has a handful of counts. V is TRBV11-2 and J is TRBJ1-3, with TRBD1 matching over 10 bases. The CDR3 has 15 amino acids. The V gene end was trimmed by 5 bases and the J gene end by 3 bases; junction bases not matched to a gene: 4. Per the germline V gene, CDR1 is SGHAT and CDR2 is FQNNGV. CDR3 DNA: TGTGCCAGCAGCCCGGACAGGGGGATTGGAAACACCATATATTTT. Its protein product is CASSPDRGIGNTIYF.

This clone has a handful of counts. The CDR3 DNA is TGTGCCAGCAGCACGACCCACGGGTGGGAGCTGTTTTTT. It encodes CASSTTHGWELFF. The chain joins TRBV7-3 to TRBJ2-2; D gene ambiguous. Trimming stripped 5 bases from V and 9 bases from J, with 13 bases between. Germline values: CDR1 SGHTA, CDR2 FQGTGA. This CDR3 is built from 13 residues.

The chain joins TRBV2 to TRBJ2-5, with D tentatively TRBD2 (6 bases). CDR1 and CDR2 from the germline V gene are SNHLY and FYNNEI. V lost 6 bases and J lost 3, with 17 bases in between. The CDR3 is made up of 15 amino acids. CDR3 amino acids: CASRLTRPAKETQYF. As DNA, the CDR3 is TGTGCCAGCAGGCTGACTAGACCGGCGAAAGAGACCCAGTACTTC.

This clone has a handful of counts. The V and J genes are TRBV6-1 and TRBJ1-3; D unclear. Trimming took 0 bases from V and 0 from J, leaving 12 bases between them. Per germline, CDR1 MNHNS and CDR2 SASEGT. This CDR3 comprises 17 residues. The CDR3 reads CASSEAGGPSSGNTIYF. In DNA, the CDR3 is TGTGCCAGCAGTGAAGCAGGCGGTCCCAGCTCTGGAAACACCATATATTTT.

This CDR3 reads CASLGLTGLGYTF. DNA for the CDR3: TGTGCCAGCCTCGGTTTGACAGGGCTTGGCTACACCTTC. V usage is TRBV6-5 and J usage is TRBJ1-2; 7 positions match TRBD1. The CDR3 sequence is 13 residues long. Trimming cost V 8 bases and J 7 bases; bases outside gene matches: 10. The germline gives CDR1 MNHEY, CDR2 SVGAGI.

V gene TRBV9 combines with J gene TRBJ2-7; 8 bases line up with TRBD1. Unmatched junction bases numbered 9, after V lost 4 bases and J lost 6 bases. This CDR3 is 14 amino acids long. Looked up from germline, CDR1 is SGDLS and CDR2 is YYNGEE. The CDR3 DNA reads as TGTGCCAGCAGCACCACGACAGGGGCCAGCGAGCAGTACTTC. It translates to CASSTTTGASEQYF.

The V gene is TRBV2, the J gene TRBJ1-6; tentative D call: TRBD1 (6 bases). Germline CDR1 and CDR2: SNHLY and FYNNEI. CDR3 length equals 15 residues. V shed 7 bases and J shed 7 bases, with 17 bases lying between them. In DNA, the CDR3 is TGTGCCAGCATATCCCCAGGGGCGAACAATTCACCCCTCCACTTT. Translation: CASISPGANNSPLHF.

This clone showed up just a few times. The chain links TRBV5-4 to TRBJ1-2; 11 nucleotides agree with TRBD1. V gave up 4 bases and J gave up 4 bases; unmatched junction bases: 6. This CDR3 has 15 residues. Germline V lookup: CDR1 SGHNT, CDR2 YYREEE (reference sequence). The DNA for the CDR3 is TGTGCCAGCAGCGTACCGGGACAGGGGGGCTATGGCTACACCTTC. Its protein product is CASSVPGQGGYGYTF.

This clone was counted at least ten times. This chain links TRBV10-3 with TRBJ2-5; D unresolved. CDR1 and CDR2 from the germline V gene are ENHRY and SYGVKD. V was clipped by 4 bases and J by 1 base, with 4 bases between them. The CDR3 covers 12 residues. The CDR3 sequence is CAISAIQETQYF. In nucleotides, the CDR3 is TGTGCCATCAGTGCCATCCAAGAGACCCAGTACTTC.